The entry that follows covers one TCR beta chain sequence. What it recognizes is unknown. The data are from a study of OX40 agonist ivuxolimab in advanced cancers. Study as a whole: Previous treatment with anti-PD-1, anti-PD-L1 or anti-CTLA-4 therapy was allowed; less than 45% had received some. Findings of the study overall: Not determined was the antigen specificity of the expanded peripheral T cells.

CDR1 is GTSNPN, CDR2 SVGIG, per germline (reference sequence). This CDR3 has 13 residues. Trimming cost V 4 bases and J 2 bases, with 12 bases left between them. The assay was immunoSEQ multiplex PCR, and TCRdb's table has in-frame clones only and misses some. The sample shows tens of thousands of clones, more than 85% of them seen only once. The rearrangement joins TRBV30 to TRBJ2-7; D is perhaps TRBD1 or TRBD2 (5 bases each). This clonotype was obtained from an adult with an advanced solid tumor such as melanoma, head and neck, liver or kidney cancer. The source material was CD4+ or CD8+ T cells sorted from blood, sampled in a trial of the OX40 agonist ivuxolimab. CDR3 protein: CAWNFGGAYEQYF. Here the CDR3 DNA reads TGTGCCTGGAATTTTGGGGGAGCCTACGAGCAGTACTTC.